The entry that follows covers one T cell receptor (beta chain) sequence. It lacks a known antigen. No quality values exist for individual bases; no much larger clone is one base distant. The healthy control group was made up of 30 to 45 blood donors, and the Finnish Red Cross blood service supplied their buffy coats. All TCR-sequenced material derived from peripheral blood: patient blood samples and healthy donor buffy coats. Peripheral blood mononuclear cells were isolated by Ficoll-Hypaque gradient centrifugation. CD4+ cells were magnetically purified from the buffy coats of healthy controls. The Gentra Puregene Cell and Tissue kit was used to extract genomic DNA, and a Qubit 2.0 fluorometer was used to measure the amount of genomic DNA. The data belong to a study of STAT5B mutations in CD4+ large granular lymphocyte leukemia (dated by TCRdb to the early 2020s). Turning to the overall study: Among healthy controls, the CDR3 'QG' motif was associated with a particular HLA allele. The purity of purified fractions was confirmed by flow cytometry on FACSCanto II or FACSVerse to exceed 95% among lymphocytes. The study compared the TCRbeta repertoires of patients with CD4+ T-cell large granular lymphocyte leukemia against the TCRbeta repertoires of healthy blood donors. Points the paper makes about the study in general: The data were not HLA-matched, and the higher clonality in CD4+ T-LGLL than in CD8+ T-LGLL could be due to the relatively small sample size. Each patient's main leukemic clonotypes were private, but around 27% of these clonotypes showed up at low frequency in the non-leukemic repertoires of other patients. CD4-sorted patient repertoires appeared more clonal than healthy CD4+ repertoires, and this difference persisted after removing the putative leukemic clones. TRBV06-family usage was enriched among the top patient clones (8/27) compared with healthy controls (2/35).

The V and J ends are trimmed by 0 bases and 12 bases, leaving 21 bases between them. The CDR3, from cysteine to phenylalanine, totals 16 residues. Only the CDR3 DNA stays, 48 bases, in frame from base 1. As encoded in the germline V gene (reference sequence), CDR1 is LNHNV while CDR2 is YYDKDF. The immunoSEQ assay at survey resolution was applied to genomic DNA for sequencing of TCRbeta rearrangements. Per the source publication's procedure: In the TCR sequencing data, the smallest productive clonotype frequency that could be detected was 2.59 x 10-5. Analyses included only productive TCRbeta rearrangements, meaning complete and in-frame sequences. Sample clonality was computed as Simpson clonality in the immunoSEQ Analyzer version 3.0. Clones were categorized by frequency as very rare, small, medium, large (1-20%) or hyperexpanded (>20%). Generation probabilities were estimated with OLGA 1.2.3, V-gene circos plots were made with VDJtools, specificities were searched in VDJdb, and CDR3 motifs were identified with GLIPH. The table comes from immuneACCESS by way of TCRdb, which keeps in-frame sequences with V and J called. Part of the clones is missing from these tables; in studies checked, under half for an unresolved V gene and the rest for unknown reasons. V and J calls and clone size are copied from that table; D and trimming were computed from the DNA. The sample yields 20,000 or so clones; around 75% were counted once. The ten largest make up over 25% of the sample.

The TCR comes from a human donor in good health. Material: CD4+ T cells from blood buffy coats. The chain was built from TRBV15 and TRBJ2-1; the D gene may be TRBD1 or TRBD2, since each aligns over 6 bases. Read as DNA, the sequence is TGTGCCACCAGCAGAGATAAAGGGGGGCTCGGAGGCCTGCAGTTCTTC. It translates to CATSRDKGGLGGLQFF.